This passage covers 19 T cell receptor beta chains from one sample sequenced in a study of blood T cell repertoires in COVID-19. The method was immunoSEQ multiplex PCR; TCRdb's version includes in-frame clones alone and lacks a portion of them. The sample holds some 130,000 clones; approximately 82% are singletons and the top ten take over 9.5%. Sequencing input: peripheral blood. The receptor source for this set is a man aged 55 to 70 who had recovered from COVID-19.

The rearrangement links TRBV28 to TRBJ2-6; TRBD2 matches 9 bases. V shed 7 bases and J 0 bases; nucleotides not matched to a gene: 10. This CDR3 contains 18 residues. Germline values: CDR1 MDHEN, CDR2 SYDVKM. The CDR3: CASKRVAGVASGANVLTF. The DNA of the CDR3 is TGTGCCAGCAAGAGGGTAGCGGGAGTCGCCTCTGGGGCCAACGTCCTGACTTTC.

The chain is built from TRBV7-3 and TRBJ2-6; 7 bases align to TRBD1. Germline CDR1 reads SGHTA; CDR2 reads FQGTGA. V was pared by 3 bases and J by 1 base, with 3 bases of the junction left unmatched. CDR3 length equals 16 residues. This CDR3 reads CASSFGTVSGANVLTF. CDR3 nucleotides: TGTGCCAGCAGCTTCGGGACAGTGTCTGGGGCCAACGTCCTGACTTTC.

The V and J genes are TRBV3-1 (or the pseudogene TRBV3-2) and TRBJ1-1; 8 positions agree with TRBD1. J was trimmed by 3 bases and V by 4 bases; bases with no gene match: 4. The germline V gene encodes CDR1 LGHDT and CDR2 YNNKEL (reference sequence). The CDR3 is made up of 14 amino acids. Here the CDR3 DNA reads TGTGCCAGCAGCCGAGGACAGGGCGACACTGAAGCTTTCTTT. Amino acid sequence: CASSRGQGDTEAFF.

The chain combines TRBV19 with TRBJ1-5; possible D gene TRBD1, 5 bases. Germline V gene data show CDR1 as LNHDA and CDR2 as SQIVND (reference sequence). Trimming cost V 6 bases and J 5 bases, with 17 bases left between them. The CDR3 runs 15 residues. The DNA of the CDR3 is TGTGCCAGTAGCCGCGACCCACGGGGGGATCAGCCCCAGCATTTT. This encodes CASSRDPRGDQPQHF.

The CDR3 loop reads CASSLEGHPNQPQHF. The CDR3, as DNA: TGTGCCAGCAGCTTAGAGGGACACCCTAATCAGCCCCAGCATTTT. The chain is built from TRBV7-9 and TRBJ1-5; a possible D gene is TRBD1 (6 bases). Trimming shortened V by 1 base and J by 4 bases, and 11 bases separated the two germline ends. This CDR3 is 15 amino acids long. CDR1 and CDR2 (germline): SEHNR, FQNEAQ (reference sequence).

This clone has a single count. Other DNA sequences of this sample code for an identical CDR3. The chain recombines TRBV11-3 with TRBJ2-2, with TRBD1 matching 9 bases. This CDR3 has 14 residues. Trimming removed 1 base from V and 6 bases from J; junction bases left unmatched: 0. CDR1 SGHNT and CDR2 YENEEA come from the germline V gene. The CDR3 here is CASSLGTGAGELFF. CDR3 coding DNA: TGTGCCAGCAGCTTAGGGACAGGGGCCGGGGAGCTGTTTTTT.

The chain recombines TRBV30 with TRBJ2-5, with 14 bases that match TRBD2. This CDR3 is 16 amino acids long. V was clipped by 3 bases and J by 5 bases; unmatched bases: 8. Germline V CDR1 and CDR2: GTSNPN, SVGIG (reference sequence). The CDR3 sequence: CAWRKGLAGEGETQYF. The CDR3 nucleotides read TGTGCCTGGAGGAAGGGACTAGCGGGGGAAGGGGAGACCCAGTACTTC.

J is TRBJ1-4 and V is TRBV7-9, with 7 bases aligning to TRBD1. CDR1 SEHNR and CDR2 FQNEAQ come from the germline V gene (reference sequence). The length of the CDR3 is 17 residues. Trimming at V came to 1 base and at J to 4 bases, leaving 9 bases not matched to a gene. CDR3 sequence: CASSLGDRLTNNEKLFF. As DNA, the CDR3 is TGTGCCAGCAGCTTAGGGGACAGATTAACGAATAATGAAAAACTGTTTTTT.

The J gene is TRBJ1-5, the V gene TRBV7-8; D not resolved. V was trimmed by 1 base and J by 5 bases, leaving 12 bases between them. The CDR3 consists of 15 residues. The V gene's germline CDR1 is SGHVS and CDR2 FQNEAQ. The CDR3 DNA follows: TGTGCCAGCAGCTTAGTAAGCCACGGGGATCAGCCCCAGCATTTT. Translation: CASSLVSHGDQPQHF. Complete variable domain (other parts from reference TRBV7-8 and TRBJ1-5): GAGVSQSPRYKVAKRGQDVALRCDPISGHVSLFWYQQALGQGPEFLTYFQNEAQLDKSGLPSDRFFAERPEGSVSTLKIQRTQQEDSAVYLCASSLVSHGDQPQHFGDGTRLSIL.

This chain joins TRBV19 and TRBJ2-5; tentative D call: TRBD2 (6 bases). The V end was cut by 1 base, the J end by 4 bases, with 10 bases between. CDR1 LNHDA and CDR2 SQIVND come from the germline V gene (reference sequence). The CDR3 contains 14 residues. The CDR3 coding sequence is TGTGCCAGTAGTATAGCGGGAGCTGGAGAGACCCAGTACTTC. It yields the protein CASSIAGAGETQYF.

This chain uses TRBV6-5 with TRBJ2-5; possibly TRBD2 for D (6 bases). This CDR3 is built from 14 residues. V was cut by 8 bases and J by 1 base, with 14 bases left in between. Germline V gene lookup returns CDR1 MNHEY and CDR2 SVGAGI. For the CDR3, the DNA is TGTGCCAGCCGGGGTACGGGGGTCCAAGAGACCCAGTACTTC. Protein product: CASRGTGVQETQYF.

This chain connects TRBV5-1 to TRBJ2-7; D is uncertain. The CDR3 length is 13 residues. Germline CDR1 is SGHRS and CDR2 is YFSETQ. V was cut by 5 bases and J by 2 bases, with 11 bases left in between. CDR3 bases: TGCGCCAGCAGGCAAGACACCACCTACGAGCAGTACTTC. Its translation: CASRQDTTYEQYF.

The J gene is TRBJ1-2, the V gene TRBV6-1; D gene unclear. This CDR3 region has 12 residues. Germline V gene data show CDR1 as MNHNS and CDR2 as SASEGT. Trimming stripped 7 bases from V and 8 bases from J, with 14 bases between. CDR3 sequence: CASTDDLRGYTF. Here the CDR3 DNA reads TGTGCCAGCACCGATGACTTGCGGGGCTACACCTTC.

This clone appeared a few times. This rearrangement joins TRBV12-3 or TRBV12-4 to TRBJ2-1; a possible D gene is TRBD1 (6 bases). V lost 2 bases, J lost 5 bases, and 7 bases lay in between. The CDR3 spans 13 residues. The CDR3 DNA is TGTGCCAGCAGTTTACAGGGGAACAATGAGCAGTTCTTC. Amino acid sequence: CASSLQGNNEQFF.

V usage is TRBV5-4 and J usage is TRBJ1-1; tentatively, D is TRBD1 (6 bases). CDR1 and CDR2 (germline): SGHNT, YYREEE (reference sequence). The length of the CDR3 is 16 residues. Trimming stripped 3 bases from V and 3 bases from J, with 18 bases between. The CDR3 DNA is TGTGCCAGCAGCTCGGGACAAATACCTAGGGACACTGAAGCTTTCTTT. Protein sequence: CASSSGQIPRDTEAFF.

This chain uses TRBV19 with TRBJ1-1, with D perhaps matching TRBD1 (5 bases). Trimming stripped 4 bases from V and 1 base from J, with 16 bases between. The CDR3 is made up of 16 amino acids. Germline CDR1 and CDR2: LNHDA and SQIVND (reference sequence). In nucleotides, the CDR3 is TGTGCCAGTAGTACCTCACGGGACTTTTGGAACACTGAAGCTTTCTTT. Translating it yields CASSTSRDFWNTEAFF.

The chain has TRBV5-1 and TRBJ2-5; TRBD1 or TRBD2 may be the D gene (5 bases each). Trimming took off 4 bases at V and 5 bases at J, with 12 bases between the two ends. Germline CDR1 is SGHRS and CDR2 is YFSETQ. This CDR3 comprises 13 residues. CDR3 protein: CASSMGRAETQYF. In DNA form, the CDR3 reads TGCGCCAGCAGCATGGGACGAGCGGAGACCCAGTACTTC.

V usage is TRBV19 and J usage is TRBJ1-5; unclear D gene. Germline lookup yields CDR1 LNHDA and CDR2 SQIVND (reference sequence). Between the trimmed V and J ends, which lost 1 base and 2 bases, there was a span of 12 bases. The CDR3 extends over 16 amino acids. The CDR3 loop is CASSIGSGIGNQPQHF. DNA of the CDR3: TGTGCCAGTAGTATAGGGTCGGGAATTGGCAATCAGCCCCAGCATTTT.

The chain employs TRBV9 and TRBJ2-1, with 12 bases matching TRBD2. The germline gives CDR1 SGDLS, CDR2 YYNGEE. V dropped 2 bases and J dropped 6; count of bases not matched to a gene: 6. The CDR3 consists of 16 residues. CDR3 in DNA: TGTGCCAGCAGCGTCGCAGGACTAGCGGGAATCAATGAGCAGTTCTTC. The encoded protein is CASSVAGLAGINEQFF.